This TCR beta chain was observed in a study of response to subunit inactivated influenza vaccine. One entry per CDR3 protein results from TCRdb running MiXCR on the RT-PCR reads. The data show just under 550,000 distinct CDR3 sequences, 20% to 25% seen once. This CDR3 contains 13 residues. Trimming took 8 bases from V and 4 from J, leaving 14 bases between them. Germline lookup yields CDR1 MDHEN and CDR2 SYDVKM. These same data were also listed under a study on T cells expressing NK-cell markers. That paper states: For TCR beta, cDNA was produced by 5'RACE template switching with UMIs. Restriction of the sorted population to alpha-beta TCR T cells was achieved in several experiments with an anti-gamma-delta TCR antibody. The share of CD8+ T cells held by dominant NKG2C+ clonotypes was roughly 1.0-8% in several donors.

This rearrangement joins TRBV28 to TRBJ1-1; D is undetermined. Specimen: CD4+ T cells sorted from PBMCs, collected roughly 12 days after vaccination. The TCR comes from a man aged 50-59 years who received an inactivated influenza vaccine. In DNA, the CDR3 is TGTGCCAGCGGACGGGGAGGGTCCACTGAAGCTTTCTTT. Protein product: CASGRGGSTEAFF.